Presented here are 19 T cell receptor beta chains from one specimen sequenced in a study of shared clonotypes between healthy human individuals. CD45RO negativity and positive selection for CCR7 defined naive CD8 cells, a population that excluded terminally differentiated effector memory CD45RA+ cells. TCRdb's copy holds only in-frame clones and misses some; the assay was immunoSEQ multiplex PCR. The repertoire includes roughly 770,000 clones, around 96% of them detected once, and less than 0.25% sits in the top ten. Input material: naive CD8+ T cells sorted from blood. Receptor source: a man younger than 40 in good health.

CDR3 DNA sequence: TGTGCCAGCAGCGTAGTTGCAGGTTCTGTCCCTCCCGGGGAGCTGTTTTTT. This gives the protein CASSVVAGSVPPGELFF. The chain links TRBV9 to TRBJ2-2, with no clear D. Trimming cost V 0 bases and J 6 bases, with 18 bases left between them. This CDR3 is 17 amino acids long. Germline CDR1 is SGDLS and CDR2 is YYNGEE.

The chain links TRBV11-3 to TRBJ2-3; 11 bases match TRBD1. The CDR3 has 15 amino acids. The J segment lost 5 bases and the V segment lost 5 bases, leaving 6 bases of the junction unmatched. Germline lookup yields CDR1 SGHNT and CDR2 YENEEA. CDR3 coding DNA: TGTGCCAGCAGCGGGGGACAGGGGGTGGGAGATACGCAGTATTTT. It specifies CASSGGQGVGDTQYF.

This clone was detected once. The chain has TRBV2 and TRBJ2-5; 11 bases match TRBD1. The CDR3 sequence is 14 residues long. V dropped 6 bases and J dropped 7; count of bases not matched to a gene: 7. The germline CDR1 and CDR2 sequences are SNHLY and FYNNEI. The CDR3 protein is CASRGTGGIGTQYF. In nucleotides, the CDR3 is TGTGCCAGCAGGGGGACAGGGGGGATTGGGACCCAGTACTTC. The whole variable domain, remainder taken from reference TRBV2 and TRBJ2-5, is EPEVTQTPSHQVTQMGQEVILRCVPISNHLYFYWYRQILGQKVEFLVSFYNNEISEKSEIFDDQFSVERPDGSNFTLKIRSTKLEDSAMYFCASRGTGGIGTQYFGPGTRLLVL.

In regard to this clone: Other DNA sequences in the same sample also yield this CDR3. This chain uses TRBV7-9 with TRBJ2-7; D might be TRBD1 (6 bases). Trimming removed 6 bases from V and 2 bases from J, with 11 bases in between. The CDR3 loop spans 13 amino acids. From germline, CDR1 is SEHNR and CDR2 FQNEAQ (reference sequence). The CDR3 DNA sequence: TGTGCCAGCAGTCCCCGGGACACCTACGAGCAGTACTTC. It codes for CASSPRDTYEQYF.

This chain joins TRBV29-1 and TRBJ1-2; no clear D. Germline V gene lookup returns CDR1 SQVTM and CDR2 ANQGSEA. This CDR3 spans 11 amino acids. Trimming stripped 6 bases from V and 8 bases from J, with 13 bases between. The CDR3 DNA sequence: TGCAGCGTGCCAGACTTGATGGGCTACACCTTC. Translating it yields CSVPDLMGYTF.

This sequence joins TRBV15 and TRBJ2-7; a weak D match, TRBD2 (5 bases). The germline gives CDR1 LNHNV, CDR2 YYDKDF (reference sequence). The CDR3 is made up of 15 amino acids. Between the trimmed V and J ends, which lost 1 base and 1 base, there was a span of 11 bases. The CDR3 spells CATSRGTGISYEQYF. The CDR3 DNA is TGTGCCACCAGCAGAGGGACGGGGATATCCTACGAGCAGTACTTC.

CDR3 loop: CASSLAPSGSLTDTQYF. The DNA for the CDR3 is TGCGCCAGCAGCTTGGCCCCTAGCGGGAGCCTCACAGATACGCAGTATTTT. The V call is TRBV5-1, the J call TRBJ2-3, with TRBD2 matching over 10 bases. Trimming at V came to 0 bases and at J to 2 bases, leaving 6 bases not matched to a gene. The germline gives CDR1 SGHRS, CDR2 YFSETQ. CDR3 length equals 17 residues.

The chain links TRBV27 to TRBJ2-7, with D perhaps given as TRBD1 or TRBD2 (6 bases each). The CDR3 totals 15 residues. Germline V lookup: CDR1 MNHEY, CDR2 SMNVEV (reference sequence). The V and J ends lost 8 bases and 3 bases respectively, with 20 bases between them. This CDR3 reads CASGPPGAPYYEQYF. CDR3 in DNA: TGTGCCAGCGGACCCCCGGGGGCCCCGTACTACGAGCAGTACTTC.

V is TRBV27 and J is TRBJ2-3; 7 positions agree with TRBD2. Trimming cost V 0 bases and J 0 bases; bases outside gene matches: 6. Germline values: CDR1 MNHEY, CDR2 SMNVEV (reference sequence). This CDR3 region has 17 residues. Written as DNA, the CDR3 is TGTGCCAGCAGTTTATCGGGGCTAGCGGCTAGCACAGATACGCAGTATTTT. As protein: CASSLSGLAASTDTQYF.

The rearrangement joins TRBV27 to TRBJ2-1; D assignment may be TRBD1 or TRBD2 (6 bases each). This CDR3 is built from 16 residues. The V end was cut by 1 base, the J end by 3 bases, with 13 bases between. Germline values: CDR1 MNHEY, CDR2 SMNVEV (reference sequence). The CDR3 sequence: CASSLYRGTSYNEQFF. Here the CDR3 DNA reads TGTGCCAGCAGTTTATACCGCGGGACAAGCTACAATGAGCAGTTCTTC.

The J gene is TRBJ2-7, the V gene TRBV2, with 13 bases matching TRBD2. Germline CDR1 is SNHLY and CDR2 is FYNNEI. V shed 2 bases, J shed 3 bases, and the junction held 1 base outside the gene matches. This CDR3 has 15 amino acids. CDR3 loop: CASSEWTSGGYEQYF. As DNA, the CDR3 is TGTGCCAGCAGTGAATGGACTAGCGGGGGCTACGAGCAGTACTTC.

The V call is TRBV9, the J call TRBJ1-4; 7 bases line up with TRBD1. Germline loops: CDR1 SGDLS, CDR2 YYNGEE. This CDR3 spans 16 amino acids. V trimming: 3 bases; J trimming: 0 bases; junction bases outside the gene matches: 5. The CDR3 loop is CASSASGQPTNEKLFF. CDR3 in DNA: TGTGCCAGCAGCGCCTCGGGACAGCCAACTAATGAAAAACTGTTTTTT.

This chain links TRBV7-8 with TRBJ2-1, with 9 bases fitting TRBD2. CDR3 length equals 17 residues. The trim removed 2 bases at V and 0 bases at J, leaving 5 bases unmatched. Per germline, CDR1 SGHVS and CDR2 FQNEAQ. In nucleotides, the CDR3 is TGTGCCAGCAGCTTACAACTAGCGGGTTCCTCCTACAATGAGCAGTTCTTC. Translation: CASSLQLAGSSYNEQFF. Together with reference TRBV7-8 and TRBJ2-1, the CDR3 gives the full variable domain: GAGVSQSPRYKVAKRGQDVALRCDPISGHVSLFWYQQALGQGPEFLTYFQNEAQLDKSGLPSDRFFAERPEGSVSTLKIQRTQQEDSAVYLCASSLQLAGSSYNEQFFGPGTRLTVL.

This chain links TRBV30 with TRBJ1-2; 11 positions agree with TRBD1. Per the germline V gene, CDR1 is GTSNPN and CDR2 is SVGIG (reference sequence). The CDR3 consists of 13 residues. V shed 5 bases and J 4 bases; nucleotides not matched to a gene: 3. CDR3 in DNA: TGTGCCTGGGCCGGGACAGGGGGCTATGGCTACACCTTC. It translates to CAWAGTGGYGYTF. The complete variable domain, with remaining parts taken from reference TRBV30 and TRBJ1-2, reads SQTIHQWPATLVQPVGSPLSLECTVEGTSNPNLYWYRQAAGRGLQLLFYSVGIGQISSEVPQNLSASRPQDRQFILSSKKLLLSDSGFYLCAWAGTGGYGYTFGSGTRLTVV.

The chain has TRBV7-9 and TRBJ1-1; D possibly corresponds to TRBD1 (5 bases). This CDR3 is built from 15 residues. V lost 5 bases, J lost 1 base, and 14 bases lay in between. Germline V gives CDR1 SEHNR, CDR2 FQNEAQ (reference sequence). The CDR3 DNA sequence: TGTGCCAGCAGCCCCCCGACGGGGCGGAACACTGAAGCTTTCTTT. Its translation: CASSPPTGRNTEAFF. Together with reference TRBV7-9 and TRBJ1-1, the CDR3 gives the full variable domain: DTGVSQNPRHKITKRGQNVTFRCDPISEHNRLYWYRQTLGQGPEFLTYFQNEAQLEKSRLLSDRFSAERPKGSFSTLEIQRTEQGDSAMYLCASSPPTGRNTEAFFGQGTRLTVV.

The V gene is TRBV13, the J gene TRBJ1-2, with D maybe TRBD1 (5 bases). Trimming pared 5 bases from V and 1 base from J, leaving 14 bases between. The CDR3 contains 15 residues. The germline V gene has CDR1 PRHDT and CDR2 FYEKMQ (reference sequence). CDR3: CASSPRGTGNYGYTF. DNA of the CDR3: TGTGCCAGCAGCCCCCGGGGGACGGGTAACTATGGCTACACCTTC.

The chain combines TRBV29-1 with TRBJ2-7, with 7 bases identical to TRBD1. CDR1 is SQVTM, CDR2 ANQGSEA, per germline. J was trimmed by 3 bases and V by 7 bases; bases with no gene match: 9. CDR3 length: 13 residues. The CDR3 DNA is TGCAGCGCCCAAGGCACAGGGGTCTACGAGCAGTACTTC. As protein: CSAQGTGVYEQYF.

The CDR3 sequence is CASSLGQSSTDTQYF. CDR3 coding DNA: TGCGCCAGCAGCTTGGGCCAAAGTAGCACAGATACGCAGTATTTT. This chain joins TRBV5-1 and TRBJ2-3; D is ambiguous. The CDR3 spans 15 residues. Germline CDR1 and CDR2: SGHRS and YFSETQ. Trimming removed 0 bases from V and 0 bases from J, with 8 bases in between.

The chain links TRBV21-1 to TRBJ2-7; the D segment call TRBD2 is taken from the table without a DNA check. TRBV21-1 is a pseudogene locus. CDR3 length: 13 amino acids. CDR3 loop: CASRPVRNGEWYF. DNA of the CDR3: TGTGCCAGCAGGCCCGTAAGAAATGGGGAGTGGTACTTC.